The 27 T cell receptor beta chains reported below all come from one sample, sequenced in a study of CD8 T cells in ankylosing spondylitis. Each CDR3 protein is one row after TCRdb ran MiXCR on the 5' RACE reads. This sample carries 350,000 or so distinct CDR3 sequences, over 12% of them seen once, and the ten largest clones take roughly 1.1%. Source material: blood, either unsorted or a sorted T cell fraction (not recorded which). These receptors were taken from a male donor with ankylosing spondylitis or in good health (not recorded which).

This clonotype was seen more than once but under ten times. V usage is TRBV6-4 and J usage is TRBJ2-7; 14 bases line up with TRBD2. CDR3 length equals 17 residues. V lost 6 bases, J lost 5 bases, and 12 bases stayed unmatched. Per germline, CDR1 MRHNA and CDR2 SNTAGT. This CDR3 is CASSPGQGTSGSHEQYF. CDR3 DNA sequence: TGTGCCAGCAGCCCTGGACAGGGGACTAGCGGGAGCCACGAGCAGTACTTC.

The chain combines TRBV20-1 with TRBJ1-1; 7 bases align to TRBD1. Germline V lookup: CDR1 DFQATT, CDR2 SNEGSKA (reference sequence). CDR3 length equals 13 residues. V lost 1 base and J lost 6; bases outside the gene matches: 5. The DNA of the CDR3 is TGCAGTGCTAGAGGAACAGGGGTCCCTGAAGCTTTCTTT. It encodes CSARGTGVPEAFF.

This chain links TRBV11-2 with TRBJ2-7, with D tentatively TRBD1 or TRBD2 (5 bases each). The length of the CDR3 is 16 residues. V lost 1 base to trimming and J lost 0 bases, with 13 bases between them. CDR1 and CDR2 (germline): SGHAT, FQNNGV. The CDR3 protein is CASSLARGPISYEQYF. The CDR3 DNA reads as TGTGCCAGCAGCTTAGCCCGGGGACCCATCTCCTACGAGCAGTACTTC. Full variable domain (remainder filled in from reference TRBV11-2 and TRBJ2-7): EAGVAQSPRYKIIEKRQSVAFWCNPISGHATLYWYQQILGQGPKLLIQFQNNGVVDDSQLPKDRFSAERLKGVDSTLKIQPAKLEDSAVYLCASSLARGPISYEQYFGPGTRLTVT.

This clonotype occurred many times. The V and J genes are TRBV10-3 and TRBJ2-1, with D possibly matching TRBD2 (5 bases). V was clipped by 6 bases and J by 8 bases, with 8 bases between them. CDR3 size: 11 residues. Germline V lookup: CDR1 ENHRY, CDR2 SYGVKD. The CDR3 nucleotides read TGTGCCATCAGCAAGAGGGATGAGCAGTTCTTC. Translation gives CAISKRDEQFF.

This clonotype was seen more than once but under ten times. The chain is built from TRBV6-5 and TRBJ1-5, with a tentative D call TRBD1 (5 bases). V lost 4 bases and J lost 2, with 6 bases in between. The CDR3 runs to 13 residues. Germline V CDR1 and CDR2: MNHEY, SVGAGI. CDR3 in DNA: TGTGCCAGCAGTTGGGGGGGCAATCAGCCCCAGCATTTT. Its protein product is CASSWGGNQPQHF.

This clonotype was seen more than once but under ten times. The CDR3 bases are TGCGCCAGCAGCTTGGCCGGGGCGGCTAACTATGGCTACACCTTC. Protein sequence: CASSLAGAANYGYTF. The chain links TRBV5-1 to TRBJ1-2, with D perhaps TRBD1 (5 bases). This CDR3 spans 15 amino acids. Per germline, CDR1 SGHRS and CDR2 YFSETQ. V was trimmed by 0 bases and J by 0 bases, leaving 9 bases between them.

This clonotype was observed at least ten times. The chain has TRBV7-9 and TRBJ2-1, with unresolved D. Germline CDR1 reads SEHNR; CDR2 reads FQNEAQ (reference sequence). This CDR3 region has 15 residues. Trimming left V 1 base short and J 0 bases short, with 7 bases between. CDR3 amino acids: CASSLDRSSYNEQFF. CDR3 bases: TGTGCCAGCAGCTTAGACCGGAGCTCCTACAATGAGCAGTTCTTC.

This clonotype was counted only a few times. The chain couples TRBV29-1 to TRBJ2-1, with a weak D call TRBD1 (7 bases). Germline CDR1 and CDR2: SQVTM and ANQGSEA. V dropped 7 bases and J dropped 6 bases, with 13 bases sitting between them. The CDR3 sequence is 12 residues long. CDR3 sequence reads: CSGGDSVNEQFF. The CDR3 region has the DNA TGCAGCGGCGGGGACAGTGTCAATGAGCAGTTCTTC.

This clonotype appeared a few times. CDR3 protein: CASSLFNEAFF. The CDR3 DNA is TGTGCCAGCAGTTTATTCAATGAAGCTTTCTTT. V and J are TRBV12-3 or TRBV12-4 and TRBJ1-1; D unresolved. The CDR3 totals 11 residues. Trimming stripped 2 bases from V and 7 bases from J, with 5 bases between.

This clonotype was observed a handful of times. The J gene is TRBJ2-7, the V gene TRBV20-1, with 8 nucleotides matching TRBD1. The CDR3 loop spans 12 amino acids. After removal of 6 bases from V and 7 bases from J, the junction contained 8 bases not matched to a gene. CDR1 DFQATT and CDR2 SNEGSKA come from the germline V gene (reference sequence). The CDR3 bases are TGCAGTGCAAGACAGGGGATAGAGGAGCAGTACTTC. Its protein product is CSARQGIEEQYF.

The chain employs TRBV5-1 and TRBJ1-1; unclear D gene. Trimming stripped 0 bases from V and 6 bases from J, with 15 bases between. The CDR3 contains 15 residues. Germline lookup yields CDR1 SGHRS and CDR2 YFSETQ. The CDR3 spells CASSLDSAGRAEAFF. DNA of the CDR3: TGCGCCAGCAGCTTGGATAGTGCAGGAAGGGCTGAAGCTTTCTTT.

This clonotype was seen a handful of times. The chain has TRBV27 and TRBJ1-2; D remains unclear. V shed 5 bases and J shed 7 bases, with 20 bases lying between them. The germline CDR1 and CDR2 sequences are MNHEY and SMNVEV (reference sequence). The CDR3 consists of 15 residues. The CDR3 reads CASSPPQLGGGGYTF. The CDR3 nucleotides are TGTGCCAGCAGTCCCCCGCAGTTGGGTGGAGGTGGCTACACCTTC.

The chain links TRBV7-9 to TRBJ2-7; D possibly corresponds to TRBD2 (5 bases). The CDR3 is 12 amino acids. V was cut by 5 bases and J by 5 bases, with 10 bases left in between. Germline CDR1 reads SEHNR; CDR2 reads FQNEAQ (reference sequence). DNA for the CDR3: TGTGCCAGCAGCCGGGGATGGGACGAGCAGTACTTC. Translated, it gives CASSRGWDEQYF.

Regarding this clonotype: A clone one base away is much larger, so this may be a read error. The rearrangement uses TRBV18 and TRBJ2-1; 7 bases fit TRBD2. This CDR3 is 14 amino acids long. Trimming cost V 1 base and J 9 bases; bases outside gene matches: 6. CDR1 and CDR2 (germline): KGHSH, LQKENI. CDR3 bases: TGTGCCAGCTCACCACGGGACTATTCGATTGAGCAGTTCTTC. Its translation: CASSPRDYSIEQFF.

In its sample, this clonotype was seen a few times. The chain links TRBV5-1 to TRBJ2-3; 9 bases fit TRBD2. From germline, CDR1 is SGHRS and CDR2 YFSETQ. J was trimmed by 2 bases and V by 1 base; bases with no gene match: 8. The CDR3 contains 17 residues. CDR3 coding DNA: TGCGCCAGCAGCTTGCGGTCGGCGGGAGGGACCACAGATACGCAGTATTTT. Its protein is CASSLRSAGGTTDTQYF.

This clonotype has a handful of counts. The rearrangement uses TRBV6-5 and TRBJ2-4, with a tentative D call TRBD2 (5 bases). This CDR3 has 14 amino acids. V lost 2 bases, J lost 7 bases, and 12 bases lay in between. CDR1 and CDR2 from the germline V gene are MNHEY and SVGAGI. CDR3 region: CASSYPERENIQYF. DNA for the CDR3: TGTGCCAGCAGTTACCCGGAGAGGGAGAACATTCAGTACTTC.

The CDR3: CASSHGLAETSSGANVLTF. The CDR3 DNA reads as TGTGCCAGCTCACACGGACTAGCGGAGACCAGCTCTGGGGCCAACGTCCTGACTTTC. V usage is TRBV18 and J usage is TRBJ2-6, with TRBD2 matching over 10 bases. This CDR3 is built from 19 residues. From germline, CDR1 is KGHSH and CDR2 LQKENI. The V gene end was trimmed by 4 bases and the J gene end by 0 bases; junction bases not matched to a gene: 9.

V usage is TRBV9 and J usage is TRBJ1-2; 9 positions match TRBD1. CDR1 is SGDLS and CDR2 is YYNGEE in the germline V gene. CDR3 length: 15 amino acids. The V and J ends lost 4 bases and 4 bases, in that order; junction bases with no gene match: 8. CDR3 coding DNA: TGTGCCAGCAGCTTCTGGACAGGGGAACCCTATGGCTACACCTTC. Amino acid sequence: CASSFWTGEPYGYTF.

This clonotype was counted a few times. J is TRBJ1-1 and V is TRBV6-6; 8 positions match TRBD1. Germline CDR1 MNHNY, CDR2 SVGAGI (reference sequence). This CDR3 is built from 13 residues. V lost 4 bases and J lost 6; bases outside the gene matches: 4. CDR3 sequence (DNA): TGTGCCAGCAGTTCCCCGACAGGGGCTGAAGCTTTCTTT. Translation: CASSSPTGAEAFF.

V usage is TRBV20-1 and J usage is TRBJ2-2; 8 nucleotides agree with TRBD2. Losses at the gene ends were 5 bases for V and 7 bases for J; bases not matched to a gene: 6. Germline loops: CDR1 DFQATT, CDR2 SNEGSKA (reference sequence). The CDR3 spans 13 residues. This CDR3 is CSAPGLGDGELFF. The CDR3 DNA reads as TGCAGTGCTCCGGGACTAGGGGACGGGGAGCTGTTTTTT.

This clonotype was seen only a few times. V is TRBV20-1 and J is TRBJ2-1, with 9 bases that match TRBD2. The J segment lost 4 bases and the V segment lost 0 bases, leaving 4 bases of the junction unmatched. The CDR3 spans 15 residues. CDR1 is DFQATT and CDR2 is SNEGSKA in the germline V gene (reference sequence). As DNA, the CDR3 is TGCAGTGCTAGAGAGGGCGGGAGGGCTTACAATGAGCAGTTCTTC. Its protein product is CSAREGGRAYNEQFF.

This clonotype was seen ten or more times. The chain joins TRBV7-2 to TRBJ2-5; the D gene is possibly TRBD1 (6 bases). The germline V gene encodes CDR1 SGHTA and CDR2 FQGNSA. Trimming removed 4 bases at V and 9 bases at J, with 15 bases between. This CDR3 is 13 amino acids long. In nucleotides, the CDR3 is TGTGCCAGCAGCTCAGACAGGCAAGGGGCCCAGTACTTC. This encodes CASSSDRQGAQYF.

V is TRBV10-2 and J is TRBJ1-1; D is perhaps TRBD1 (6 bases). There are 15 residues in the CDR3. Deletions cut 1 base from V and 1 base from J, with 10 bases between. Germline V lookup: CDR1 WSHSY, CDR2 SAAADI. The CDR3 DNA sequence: TGCGCCAGCAGTGAGTGGGCAGGGGCGAACACTGAAGCTTTCTTT. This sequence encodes CASSEWAGANTEAFF.

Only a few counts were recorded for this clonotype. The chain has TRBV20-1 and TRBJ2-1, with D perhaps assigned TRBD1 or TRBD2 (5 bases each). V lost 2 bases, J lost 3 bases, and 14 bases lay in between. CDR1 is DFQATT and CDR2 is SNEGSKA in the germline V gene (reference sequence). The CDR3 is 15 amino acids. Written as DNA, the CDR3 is TGCAGTGCTAGAACGGGGCGGCCCCACTACAATGAGCAGTTCTTC. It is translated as CSARTGRPHYNEQFF.

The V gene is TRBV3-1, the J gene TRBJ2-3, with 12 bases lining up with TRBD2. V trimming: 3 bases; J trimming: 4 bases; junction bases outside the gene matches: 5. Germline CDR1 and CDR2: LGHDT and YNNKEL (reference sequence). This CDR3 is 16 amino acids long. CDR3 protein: CASSHWGLAGSDTQYF. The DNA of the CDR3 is TGTGCCAGCAGCCATTGGGGACTAGCGGGTTCAGATACGCAGTATTTT.

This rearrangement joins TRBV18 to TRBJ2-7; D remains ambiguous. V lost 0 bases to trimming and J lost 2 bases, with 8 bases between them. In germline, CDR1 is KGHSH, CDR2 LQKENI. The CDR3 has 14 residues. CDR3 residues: CASSPPKITYEQYF. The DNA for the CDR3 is TGTGCCAGCTCACCACCGAAGATAACCTACGAGCAGTACTTC.

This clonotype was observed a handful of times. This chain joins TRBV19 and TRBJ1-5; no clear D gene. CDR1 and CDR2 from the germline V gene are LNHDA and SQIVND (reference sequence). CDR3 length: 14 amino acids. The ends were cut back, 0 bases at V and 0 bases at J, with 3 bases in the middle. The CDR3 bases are TGTGCCAGTAGTATAGAAGGTAGCAATCAGCCCCAGCATTTT. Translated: CASSIEGSNQPQHF.